This T cell receptor beta chain came from a study of blood T cell repertoires in COVID-19. Whole-study context: Samples came from the United States, Italy and Spain, spanning acute and convalescent COVID-19.

Original handling: Quantification of nucleated cells was approximated via reference gene primer amplification. TCRdb keeps only in-frame clones here, not all; method: immunoSEQ multiplex PCR. V and J calls and clone size follow that table, whereas D and trimming were derived from the DNA. The sample yields 250,000 to 300,000 clones, 88% seen once. Trimming cost V 3 bases and J 8 bases; bases outside gene matches: 6. Germline V gene lookup returns CDR1 KGHSH and CDR2 LQKENI. The CDR3 covers 15 residues. The chain uses TRBV18 and TRBJ2-1; 11 nucleotides line up with TRBD1. The sequencing input was peripheral blood. The sequence was obtained from a woman in her thirties with COVID-19, enrolled during active disease. The CDR3 sequence: CASSPGTGGRDEQFF. CDR3 nucleotides: TGTGCCAGCTCACCCGGGACAGGGGGGCGAGATGAGCAGTTCTTC.